Sequencing of this T cell receptor (beta chain) was carried out in a study of regulatory T cells in long-lasting Graves disease. Points from the study as a whole: There was favoring of TRBV28, TRBJ1-2 and TRBJ2-5 in persistent disease.

The germline V gene encodes CDR1 SNHLY and CDR2 FYNNEI. The CDR3 is made up of 13 amino acids. The V and J ends lost 6 bases and 3 bases, in that order; junction bases with no gene match: 4. This clonotype was counted ten times or more. Its antigen is not known. Time point described: persistent/refractory GD, antithyroid drugs over 5 years with positive TRAb. PBMC-extracted RNA yielded the TCR library. Arm-PCR of CDR3 regions and iRepertoire HTBI primers were used to build TCR beta libraries. From the multiplex PCR reads, TCRdb called clonotypes with MiXCR, one entry per CDR3 protein. The sample consists of hundreds of thousands of distinct CDR3 sequences, 20% to 25% of them appearing once.

This sequence originates from a female donor with Graves disease. This chain links TRBV2 with TRBJ2-7; 8 positions agree with TRBD2. Sequenced material: peripheral blood mononuclear cells (PBMCs), taken when the disease was refractory, from a patient treated with antithyroid drugs. CDR3 loop: CASRERENYEQYF. The CDR3 nucleotides are TGTGCCAGCAGAGAGCGGGAGAACTACGAGCAGTACTTC.